A single sample gave rise to the 21 T cell receptor beta chains below, sequenced in a study of T cell responses to AZD1222 COVID-19 vaccine. The protocol was immunoSEQ multiplex PCR, while the TCRdb copy is restricted to in-frame clones and leaves out a portion. The data hold tens of thousands of clones, with around 90% observed a single time. The sample consisted of peripheral blood, taken on day 0 of AZD1222 vaccination. The receptors come from an adult in good health.

V is TRBV19 and J is TRBJ1-1; D is ambiguous. The germline gives CDR1 LNHDA, CDR2 SQIVND (reference sequence). This CDR3 spans 13 amino acids. V shed 3 bases and J shed 1 base, with 6 bases lying between them. The CDR3 DNA follows: TGTGCCAGTAGTATTTTTAAGAACACTGAAGCTTTCTTT. Protein: CASSIFKNTEAFF.

The table lists this clone with a count of one. The rearrangement uses TRBV9 and TRBJ1-6, with TRBD1 identical over 7 bases. With 0 bases clipped from V and 6 bases from J, the junction kept 6 bases outside the gene matches. Germline-derived CDR1 and CDR2 are SGDLS and YYNGEE. This CDR3 spans 16 amino acids. The CDR3, as DNA: TGTGCCAGCAGCGTAGACTCACAGGGGACTAATTCACCCCTCCACTTT. This encodes CASSVDSQGTNSPLHF.

The chain recombines TRBV4-1 with TRBJ1-1; the D is unclear. This CDR3 contains 14 residues. CDR1 and CDR2 from the germline V gene are MGHRA and YSYEKL. V lost 2 bases and J lost 0, with 7 bases in between. The DNA of the CDR3 is TGCGCCAGCAGCCAAAACACCTTGAACACTGAAGCTTTCTTT. This translates into CASSQNTLNTEAFF.

This rearrangement joins TRBV3-1 (or the pseudogene TRBV3-2) to TRBJ2-1, with TRBD1 matching 8 bases. Germline V gene lookup returns CDR1 LGHDT and CDR2 YNNKEL (reference sequence). The trim removed 4 bases at V and 1 base at J, leaving 3 bases unmatched. This CDR3 is 15 amino acids long. In DNA, the CDR3 is TGTGCCAGCAGCCTAGGACAGGGTTCCTACAATGAGCAGTTCTTC. This translates into CASSLGQGSYNEQFF.

This clone was seen a single time. The chain is built from TRBV5-1 and TRBJ1-1; D is ambiguous. V was clipped by 6 bases and J by 0 bases, with 12 bases between them. CDR1 is SGHRS, CDR2 YFSETQ, per germline. This CDR3 comprises 14 residues. Written as DNA, the CDR3 is TGCGCCAGCACCGCCGGAGGGATGAACACTGAAGCTTTCTTT. Translated, it gives CASTAGGMNTEAFF.

This sequence joins TRBV15 and TRBJ2-4; 7 bases are shared with TRBD2. Germline V lookup: CDR1 LNHNV, CDR2 YYDKDF (reference sequence). The CDR3 covers 13 residues. Unmatched junction bases numbered 7, after V lost 8 bases and J lost 6 bases. CDR3: CATSLGGGNIQYF. DNA of the CDR3: TGTGCCACCTCTCTCGGCGGGGGAAACATTCAGTACTTC.

The chain has TRBV5-5 and TRBJ1-1; TRBD1 aligns across 8 bases. The CDR3 runs to 15 residues. Looked up from germline, CDR1 is SGHKS and CDR2 is YYEKEE (reference sequence). Unmatched junction bases numbered 9, after V lost 4 bases and J lost 4 bases. CDR3 in DNA: TGTGCCAGCAGCCTCTGGACAGGGTCTGGCACTGAAGCTTTCTTT. Protein product: CASSLWTGSGTEAFF. Full variable domain (missing parts from reference TRBV5-5 and TRBJ1-1): DAGVTQSPTHLIKTRGQQVTLRCSPISGHKSVSWYQQVLGQGPQFIFQYYEKEERGRGNFPDRFSARQFPNYSSELNVNALLLGDSALYLCASSLWTGSGTEAFFGQGTRLTVV.

This chain links TRBV10-3 with TRBJ1-1, with TRBD1 identical over 9 bases. J gave up 1 base and V 1 base, and 4 bases lay outside the gene matches. Germline V gene sequence: CDR1 ENHRY, CDR2 SYGVKD. The CDR3 is 16 amino acids. The CDR3 DNA is TGTGCCATCAGTGAGTGGAAGGGACAGGGGAACACTGAAGCTTTCTTT. This sequence encodes CAISEWKGQGNTEAFF.

Written as DNA, the CDR3 is TGCGCCAGCAGCTTGGCCAGCCATTCACCCCTCCACTTT. It translates to CASSLASHSPLHF. The chain is built from TRBV5-1 and TRBJ1-6; D gene unclear. The CDR3 runs 13 residues. V lost 0 bases to trimming and J lost 8 bases, with 6 bases between them. Germline CDR1 and CDR2: SGHRS and YFSETQ.

V gene TRBV30 combines with J gene TRBJ2-3; D is unclear. V dropped 2 bases and J dropped 2 bases, with 8 bases sitting between them. The CDR3 consists of 13 residues. The germline gives CDR1 GTSNPN, CDR2 SVGIG (reference sequence). This CDR3 is CAWSKTVTDTQYF. CDR3 nucleotides: TGTGCCTGGAGTAAAACGGTCACAGATACGCAGTATTTT.

V usage is TRBV18 and J usage is TRBJ1-1; tentatively, D is TRBD1 (5 bases). The germline V gene encodes CDR1 KGHSH and CDR2 LQKENI. This CDR3 comprises 12 residues. The V end lost 3 bases, the J end lost 8 bases, and 10 bases lay between the germline ends. The CDR3 protein is CASSPGDGEAFF. Written as DNA, the CDR3 is TGTGCCAGCTCACCGGGGGACGGCGAAGCTTTCTTT. The full variable domain, rest sourced from reference TRBV18 and TRBJ1-1, is NAGVMQNPRHLVRRRGQEARLRCSPMKGHSHVYWYRQLPEEGLKFMVYLQKENIIDESGMPKERFSAEFPKEGPSILRIQQVVRGDSAAYFCASSPGDGEAFFGQGTRLTVV.

This clone was detected a few times. The V call is TRBV5-6, the J call TRBJ1-3; 10 bases are a match to TRBD1. Unmatched junction bases numbered 5, after V lost 0 bases and J lost 8 bases. There are 15 residues in the CDR3. Germline lookup yields CDR1 SGHDT and CDR2 YYEEEE. CDR3 DNA sequence: TGTGCCAGCAGCTTGGCCGGGACAGGGGTGCACACCATATATTTT. Residues: CASSLAGTGVHTIYF. Based on the CDR3 plus reference TRBV5-6 and TRBJ1-3, the full variable domain is DAGVTQSPTHLIKTRGQQVTLRCSPKSGHDTVSWYQQALGQGPQFIFQYYEEEERQRGNFPDRFSGHQFPNYSSELNVNALLLGDSALYLCASSLAGTGVHTIYFGEGSWLTVV.

The rearrangement joins TRBV4-2 to TRBJ2-3; TRBD2 agrees at 8 bases. The V gene's germline CDR1 is LGHNA and CDR2 YNFKEQ. V trimming: 0 bases; J trimming: 1 base; junction bases outside the gene matches: 6. This CDR3 has 17 residues. Written as DNA, the CDR3 is TGTGCCAGCAGCCAAGATGGGGCTAGCGGGCGCACAGATACGCAGTATTTT. Encoded protein: CASSQDGASGRTDTQYF.

This chain links TRBV7-8 with TRBJ2-7; TRBD2 agrees at 11 bases. Germline V CDR1 and CDR2: SGHVS, FQNEAQ. V gave up 5 bases and J gave up 3 bases; unmatched junction bases: 9. The CDR3 totals 16 residues. CDR3 bases: TGTGCCAGCAGCCCCCAGGGGGGGACTAGCGGCTACGAGCAGTACTTC. Translated: CASSPQGGTSGYEQYF. Based on the CDR3 plus reference TRBV7-8 and TRBJ2-7, the full variable domain is GAGVSQSPRYKVAKRGQDVALRCDPISGHVSLFWYQQALGQGPEFLTYFQNEAQLDKSGLPSDRFFAERPEGSVSTLKIQRTQQEDSAVYLCASSPQGGTSGYEQYFGPGTRLTVT.

The chain combines TRBV2 with TRBJ1-2; maybe TRBD1 (6 bases). The CDR3 sequence is 12 residues long. CDR1 SNHLY and CDR2 FYNNEI come from the germline V gene. Trimming cost V 4 bases and J 10 bases, with 13 bases left between them. The CDR3 here is CASSGGGFPYTF. The CDR3 DNA is TGTGCCAGCAGTGGAGGGGGGTTTCCCTACACCTTC.

The V call is TRBV6-6, the J call TRBJ1-1; D remains ambiguous. Germline CDR1 is MNHNY and CDR2 is SVGAGI (reference sequence). CDR3 size: 14 residues. The V end lost 0 bases, the J end lost 4 bases, and 9 bases lay between the germline ends. The CDR3 protein is CASSYSGRSTEAFF. The DNA for the CDR3 is TGTGCCAGCAGTTACTCGGGCAGGTCCACTGAAGCTTTCTTT.

This clone was observed a single time. The chain has TRBV12-5 and TRBJ2-1; D not resolved. Germline CDR1 is LGHNT and CDR2 is FRNRAP. This CDR3 is 17 amino acids long. V lost 4 bases and J 6 bases, leaving 22 bases between the germline ends. The CDR3 sequence is CASGSRSTSTPGNEQFF. CDR3 bases: TGTGCTAGTGGTTCTCGAAGTACCTCGACCCCGGGCAATGAGCAGTTCTTC.

The CDR3: CATSPLSGTDTQYF. The DNA of the CDR3 is TGTGCCACCAGCCCACTTTCGGGCACAGATACGCAGTATTTT. J is TRBJ2-3 and V is TRBV10-3; the D is unclear. CDR3 size: 14 residues. The germline gives CDR1 ENHRY, CDR2 SYGVKD. V gave up 10 bases and J gave up 1 base, with 15 bases separating them.

This sequence joins TRBV19 and TRBJ2-2; D is undetermined. Germline V gene lookup returns CDR1 LNHDA and CDR2 SQIVND (reference sequence). The CDR3 consists of 15 residues. Between the trimmed V and J ends, which lost 6 bases and 2 bases, there was a span of 13 bases. The CDR3 nucleotides are TGTGCCAGTAGCTTGGGCAGTTATAACACCGGGGAGCTGTTTTTT. It specifies CASSLGSYNTGELFF.

The J gene is TRBJ1-6, the V gene TRBV5-1; D is possibly TRBD1 (5 bases). The CDR3 covers 16 residues. Germline V gene lookup returns CDR1 SGHRS and CDR2 YFSETQ. Trimming took 2 bases from V and 0 from J, leaving 9 bases between them. CDR3 DNA sequence: TGCGCCAGCAGCTTAGACGACAGCTCCTATAATTCACCCCTCCACTTT. Translation gives CASSLDDSSYNSPLHF. The whole variable domain, remainder taken from reference TRBV5-1 and TRBJ1-6, is KAGVTQTPRYLIKTRGQQVTLSCSPISGHRSVSWYQQTPGQGLQFLFEYFSETQRNKGNFPGRFSGRQFSNSRSEMNVSTLELGDSALYLCASSLDDSSYNSPLHFGNGTRLTVT.

This clone has a handful of counts. This chain connects TRBV30 to TRBJ1-6; no clear D gene. Germline V gives CDR1 GTSNPN, CDR2 SVGIG (reference sequence). CDR3 length equals 14 residues. Trimming shortened V by 0 bases and J by 7 bases, and 10 bases separated the two germline ends. The CDR3 loop reads CAWSVRLLNSPLHF. For the CDR3, the DNA is TGTGCCTGGAGTGTACGACTCCTGAATTCACCCCTCCACTTT.